The clone carrying this TCR beta chain was counted between two and nine times. Its antigen is not identified. The data are from a study of identical twins. The CDR3 sequence is 12 residues long. Trimming pared 7 bases from V and 1 base from J, leaving 4 bases between. Germline values: CDR1 KGHDR, CDR2 SFDVKD. Template switching added a universal primer binding site, and final cDNA carried unique molecular identifiers. In TCRdb, the 5' RACE reads were re-called with MiXCR into one record per CDR3 protein. The repertoire holds 690,000 or so distinct CDR3 sequences, with 8.6% as singletons. Study results and caveats: A lower insertion count was a feature of abundant cord blood beta clonotypes, with no such feature in memory repertoires. Invariant populations such as MAIT and iNKT cells could partly muddle zero-insertion analyses.

The data also belong to a second study, concerning yellow fever vaccine responses in identical twins.

The receptor was isolated from a woman between 18 and 29 years old in good health. The chain couples TRBV24-1 to TRBJ1-3; D is unclear. The sample consisted of PBMCs. The CDR3, as DNA: TGTGCCACCAGCGGGTCTGGAAACACCATATATTTT. Protein: CATSGSGNTIYF.